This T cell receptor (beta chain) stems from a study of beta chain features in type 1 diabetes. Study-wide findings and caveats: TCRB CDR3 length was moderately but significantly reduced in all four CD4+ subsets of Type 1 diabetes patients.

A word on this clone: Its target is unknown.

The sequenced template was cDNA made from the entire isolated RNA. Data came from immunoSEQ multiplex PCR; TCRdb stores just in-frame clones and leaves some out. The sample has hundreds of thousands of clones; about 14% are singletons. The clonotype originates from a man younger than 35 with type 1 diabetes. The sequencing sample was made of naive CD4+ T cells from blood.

CDR3 sequence reads: CATSRGRTSGTDTQYF. The CDR3 DNA sequence: TGTGCCACCAGCAGGGGTAGGACTAGCGGCACAGATACGCAGTATTTT. J is TRBJ2-3 and V is TRBV15; 9 nucleotides agree with TRBD2. The CDR3 spans 16 residues. Trimming at V came to 3 bases and at J to 1 base, leaving 5 bases not matched to a gene. The germline CDR1 and CDR2 sequences are LNHNV and YYDKDF (reference sequence).